A selection of T cell receptor beta chains follows, all from one sample in a study of blood T cell repertoires in COVID-19. Clones were sequenced by immunoSEQ multiplex PCR, and TCRdb holds only the in-frame ones, with some missing. The sample lists over 90,000 clones, about 92% occurring once. The material sequenced was peripheral blood. The receptors originated from a woman aged 80 or over in a cohort sampled during active COVID-19. The CDR3 runs from the conserved cysteine through the conserved F or W. Fields, in order: V gene, J gene, D gene, clone size, CDR3 DNA, CDR3 protein. A D gene is named only where the DNA matches it firmly. Some rows have no size entry. The others give once, few or many, or a class for an expanded clone.

v_gene: TRBV19; j_gene: TRBJ2-1; d_gene: TRBD2; abundance: .; CDR3nt: TGTGCCAGTAGCCGAGGGACTAGCGGGGGGCAGTTCTTC; CDR3aa: CASSRGTSGGQFF
v_gene: TRBV6-5; j_gene: TRBJ1-2; d_gene: .; abundance: .; CDR3nt: TGTGCCAGCGACAGAACGCTTGGCTACACCTTC; CDR3aa: CASDRTLGYTF
v_gene: TRBV7-3; j_gene: TRBJ2-1; d_gene: .; abundance: .; CDR3nt: TGTGCCAGCAGCATGACTTCTATCAATGAGCAGTTCTTC; CDR3aa: CASSMTSINEQFF
v_gene: TRBV11-3; j_gene: TRBJ2-1; d_gene: TRBD1; abundance: .; CDR3nt: TGTGCCAGCAGCTTCACCGGGACAGGGTTAATCAATGAGCAGTTCTTC; CDR3aa: CASSFTGTGLINEQFF
v_gene: TRBV5-1; j_gene: TRBJ2-7; d_gene: TRBD1; abundance: .; CDR3nt: TGCGCCAGCAGCGCAGACAGGGCGGTCGCCTACGAGCAGTACTTC; CDR3aa: CASSADRAVAYEQYF
v_gene: TRBV28; j_gene: TRBJ2-7; d_gene: .; abundance: .; CDR3nt: TGTGCCAGCAGTCCCCCCCGGGGCGAGCAGTACTTC; CDR3aa: CASSPPRGEQYF
v_gene: TRBV7-9; j_gene: TRBJ2-1; d_gene: TRBD2; abundance: .; CDR3nt: TGTGCCAGCAGCTTAAGACTAGCGGGGCCGAATGTAGATGAGCAGTTCTTC; CDR3aa: CASSLRLAGPNVDEQFF
v_gene: TRBV30; j_gene: TRBJ2-1; d_gene: TRBD2; abundance: .; CDR3nt: TGTGCCTGGAGTCAGAGGACTAGCGGTTACAATGAGCAGTTCTTC; CDR3aa: CAWSQRTSGYNEQFF
v_gene: TRBV28; j_gene: TRBJ2-5; d_gene: TRBD2; abundance: few; CDR3nt: TGTGCCAGCAGTTTGGGCGGGAGCTACCAAGAGACCCAGTACTTC; CDR3aa: CASSLGGSYQETQYF
v_gene: TRBV2; j_gene: TRBJ2-3; d_gene: TRBD2; abundance: .; CDR3nt: TGTGCCAGCAGTCCGGTAGCGGGATACACAGATACGCAGTATTTT; CDR3aa: CASSPVAGYTDTQYF
v_gene: TRBV2; j_gene: TRBJ1-1; d_gene: TRBD1; abundance: .; CDR3nt: TGTGCCAGCAGTGGACAGGGGGCAGTACGATATAGTTTCTTT; CDR3aa: CASSGQGAVRYSFF
v_gene: TRBV28; j_gene: TRBJ1-1; d_gene: TRBD1; abundance: .; CDR3nt: TGTGCCAGCAGTTCGGGACAGGGGATGACTGAAGCTTTCTTT; CDR3aa: CASSSGQGMTEAFF
v_gene: TRBV18; j_gene: TRBJ1-6; d_gene: .; abundance: .; CDR3nt: TGTGCCAGCTCACCCGGAGAACCCCTCCACTTT; CDR3aa: CASSPGEPLHF
v_gene: TRBV7-8; j_gene: TRBJ1-2; d_gene: TRBD1; abundance: once; CDR3nt: TGTGCCAGCAGCTCGACAGGGGGCACGGCTAACTATGGCTACACCTTC; CDR3aa: CASSSTGGTANYGYTF
v_gene: TRBV28; j_gene: TRBJ2-7; d_gene: TRBD2; abundance: once; CDR3nt: TGTGCCAGCAGTCCAGCCACCCTAGCGGGGTTAAGGGAGCAGTACTTC; CDR3aa: CASSPATLAGLREQYF
v_gene: TRBV7-2; j_gene: TRBJ2-1; d_gene: TRBD1; abundance: .; CDR3nt: TGTGCCAGCAGCTCCAGACAGGGGGCGTTCGATGAGCAGTTCTTC; CDR3aa: CASSSRQGAFDEQFF
v_gene: TRBV11-2; j_gene: TRBJ1-1; d_gene: TRBD1; abundance: .; CDR3nt: TGTGCCAGCAGCTCTGGACAGGGTGGCACTGAAGCTTTCTTT; CDR3aa: CASSSGQGGTEAFF
v_gene: TRBV14; j_gene: TRBJ1-2; d_gene: .; abundance: .; CDR3nt: TGTGCCAGCAGCCAAGACTACCGGAGAGGCTACACCTTC; CDR3aa: CASSQDYRRGYTF
v_gene: TRBV10-3; j_gene: TRBJ1-5; d_gene: .; abundance: .; CDR3nt: TGTGCCATCACCCGACAGACAAATCAGCCCCAGCATTTT; CDR3aa: CAITRQTNQPQHF
v_gene: TRBV3-1/TRBV3-2; j_gene: TRBJ2-1; d_gene: .; abundance: .; CDR3nt: TGTGCCAGCAGCCGGGACTGGGTGAATGAGCAGTTCTTC; CDR3aa: CASSRDWVNEQFF
v_gene: TRBV27; j_gene: TRBJ2-2; d_gene: .; abundance: .; CDR3nt: TGTGCCAGCAGTCCGATGGCTGGGGAGCTGTTTTTT; CDR3aa: CASSPMAGELFF
v_gene: TRBV19; j_gene: TRBJ2-3; d_gene: TRBD2; abundance: .; CDR3nt: TGTGCCAGTAGTATTCTTCCGGCGGGAGGGCCAAATACGCAGTATTTT; CDR3aa: CASSILPAGGPNTQYF
v_gene: TRBV18; j_gene: TRBJ2-5; d_gene: .; abundance: once; CDR3nt: TGTGCCAGCTCACCACCGGGCACAGCCCTCCAAGAGACCCAGTACTTC; CDR3aa: CASSPPGTALQETQYF
v_gene: TRBV5-1; j_gene: TRBJ2-2; d_gene: .; abundance: .; CDR3nt: TGCGCCAGCAGCTTGGCCCTCGCGGGGATCACCGGGGAGCTGTTTTTT; CDR3aa: CASSLALAGITGELFF
v_gene: TRBV5-6; j_gene: TRBJ1-4; d_gene: TRBD1; abundance: .; CDR3nt: TGTGCCAGCAGCAAGGTCGGACAGGAATTGAGGTCAACTAATGAAAAACTGTTTTTT; CDR3aa: CASSKVGQELRSTNEKLFF
v_gene: TRBV7-2; j_gene: TRBJ2-3; d_gene: .; abundance: .; CDR3nt: TGTGCCAGCAGCCCGGACAGCTTGGGGACAGATACGCAGTATTTT; CDR3aa: CASSPDSLGTDTQYF
v_gene: TRBV28; j_gene: TRBJ2-7; d_gene: .; abundance: .; CDR3nt: TGTGCCAGCAGTCCGACTATACAAGTTGGGTCCTACGAGCAGTACTTC; CDR3aa: CASSPTIQVGSYEQYF
v_gene: TRBV6-1; j_gene: TRBJ1-2; d_gene: .; abundance: .; CDR3nt: TGTGCCAGCAGTGAGCAGGGCTCTACTAACTATGGCTACACCTTC; CDR3aa: CASSEQGSTNYGYTF
v_gene: TRBV25-1; j_gene: TRBJ2-1; d_gene: .; abundance: .; CDR3nt: TGTGCCAGCAGTGAACCCCCGATAGACAATGAGCAGTTCTTC; CDR3aa: CASSEPPIDNEQFF
v_gene: TRBV5-1; j_gene: TRBJ2-7; d_gene: .; abundance: .; CDR3nt: TGCGCCAGCAGCTCCCAATCCGGAGCAGTCTACGAGCAGTACTTC; CDR3aa: CASSSQSGAVYEQYF
v_gene: TRBV4-2; j_gene: TRBJ2-1; d_gene: TRBD1; abundance: .; CDR3nt: TGTGCCAGCAGCCAGTTGGGACAGGGAAAACACAATGAGCAGTTCTTC; CDR3aa: CASSQLGQGKHNEQFF
v_gene: TRBV6-5; j_gene: TRBJ2-7; d_gene: TRBD1; abundance: .; CDR3nt: TGTGCCAGCAGGGGGGGACAGGGGGTATTCGAGCAGTACTTC; CDR3aa: CASRGGQGVFEQYF
v_gene: TRBV18; j_gene: TRBJ2-7; d_gene: .; abundance: .; CDR3nt: TGTGCCAGCTCACCAGGAACCCAGGGCCACTACGAGCAGTACTTC; CDR3aa: CASSPGTQGHYEQYF
v_gene: TRBV30; j_gene: TRBJ1-3; d_gene: .; abundance: .; CDR3nt: TGTGCCTGGAGTCCTTCGGGGACCATATATTTT; CDR3aa: CAWSPSGTIYF
v_gene: TRBV30; j_gene: TRBJ2-3; d_gene: TRBD2; abundance: .; CDR3nt: TGTGCCTGGGCGGGGGGAAACACAGATACGCAGTATTTT; CDR3aa: CAWAGGNTDTQYF
v_gene: TRBV5-1; j_gene: TRBJ2-7; d_gene: .; abundance: .; CDR3nt: TGCGCCAGCAGCTTTGATAGGGACACCTCCTACGAGCAGTACTTC; CDR3aa: CASSFDRDTSYEQYF
v_gene: TRBV18; j_gene: TRBJ1-2; d_gene: .; abundance: .; CDR3nt: TGTGCCAGCTCACCAAGGCAGGCTAATAACTATGGCTACACCTTC; CDR3aa: CASSPRQANNYGYTF
v_gene: TRBV5-1; j_gene: TRBJ2-7; d_gene: TRBD1; abundance: .; CDR3nt: TGCGCCAGCAGCTTGGGGTCGAACGTACAGGGGTTATCCTACGAGCAGTACTTC; CDR3aa: CASSLGSNVQGLSYEQYF
v_gene: TRBV4-1; j_gene: TRBJ1-6; d_gene: TRBD1; abundance: few; CDR3nt: TGCGCCAGCAGCCAGGAGGGGGGACAGCATTCACCCCTCCACTTT; CDR3aa: CASSQEGGQHSPLHF
v_gene: TRBV11-2; j_gene: TRBJ2-7; d_gene: .; abundance: .; CDR3nt: TGTGCCAGCAGCTTAGATCGGGGGGCATACGGGCACGAGCAGTACTTC; CDR3aa: CASSLDRGAYGHEQYF
v_gene: TRBV7-9; j_gene: TRBJ2-1; d_gene: .; abundance: .; CDR3nt: TGTGCCAGCAGCTTACCCCGCGGCCCTCTGTTCTTC; CDR3aa: CASSLPRGPLFF
v_gene: TRBV30; j_gene: TRBJ1-4; d_gene: .; abundance: .; CDR3nt: TGTGCCTGGAGTGGGAGGGGCGCGGGTAATGAAAAACTGTTTTTT; CDR3aa: CAWSGRGAGNEKLFF
v_gene: TRBV6-4; j_gene: TRBJ2-1; d_gene: TRBD2; abundance: .; CDR3nt: TGTGCCAGCAGCACCAGACTAGCAATATACAATGAGCAGTTCTTC; CDR3aa: CASSTRLAIYNEQFF
v_gene: TRBV5-1; j_gene: TRBJ2-3; d_gene: .; abundance: .; CDR3nt: TGCGCCAGCAGCTTGGCCCAAGAGACAGATACGCAGTATTTT; CDR3aa: CASSLAQETDTQYF
v_gene: TRBV7-9; j_gene: TRBJ1-1; d_gene: .; abundance: .; CDR3nt: TGTGCCAGCAGCGCCTACAGGGATGTGAACACTGAAGCTTTCTTT; CDR3aa: CASSAYRDVNTEAFF
v_gene: TRBV5-1; j_gene: TRBJ2-1; d_gene: .; abundance: .; CDR3nt: TGCGCCAGCAGCTTGGCAGTTAATGAGCAGTTCTTC; CDR3aa: CASSLAVNEQFF
v_gene: TRBV4-2; j_gene: TRBJ2-3; d_gene: TRBD2; abundance: .; CDR3nt: TGTGCCAGCAGCCAAGATATCGCGGGGGCAGATACGCAGTATTTT; CDR3aa: CASSQDIAGADTQYF
v_gene: TRBV6-6; j_gene: TRBJ2-2; d_gene: TRBD2; abundance: .; CDR3nt: TGTGCCAGCAGCCTACTAGCGGCGAACACCGGGGAGCTGTTTTTT; CDR3aa: CASSLLAANTGELFF
v_gene: TRBV5-4; j_gene: TRBJ1-3; d_gene: TRBD1; abundance: once; CDR3nt: TGTGCCAGCAGCTCAGGACAGGGTGGAAACACCATATATTTT; CDR3aa: CASSSGQGGNTIYF
v_gene: TRBV7-2; j_gene: TRBJ2-7; d_gene: TRBD2; abundance: .; CDR3nt: TGTGCCAGCAGCCCCCGAAGCGGGAGGTACTCCTACGAGCAGTACTTC; CDR3aa: CASSPRSGRYSYEQYF
v_gene: TRBV9; j_gene: TRBJ2-2; d_gene: TRBD2; abundance: .; CDR3nt: TGTGCCAGCAGCGTAGCTGGCGGGGGGGCAACCGGGGAGCTGTTTTTT; CDR3aa: CASSVAGGGATGELFF
v_gene: TRBV15; j_gene: TRBJ1-5; d_gene: .; abundance: .; CDR3nt: TGTGCCACCAGCCCCCCGGCGGGGGAGGATCAGCCCCAGCATTTT; CDR3aa: CATSPPAGEDQPQHF
v_gene: TRBV28; j_gene: TRBJ1-5; d_gene: TRBD1; abundance: .; CDR3nt: TGTGCCAGCAGAGGACAGGGGGCCGGCAATCAGCCCCAGCATTTT; CDR3aa: CASRGQGAGNQPQHF
v_gene: TRBV28; j_gene: TRBJ2-1; d_gene: .; abundance: .; CDR3nt: TGTGCCAGCAGTCGCTCTTCGGGAGTCAGCTCCTACAATGAGCAGTTCTTC; CDR3aa: CASSRSSGVSSYNEQFF
v_gene: TRBV28; j_gene: TRBJ1-2; d_gene: TRBD1; abundance: .; CDR3nt: TGTGCCAGCACCTCAGGGGGATCTTTTGGCTACACCTTC; CDR3aa: CASTSGGSFGYTF
v_gene: TRBV18; j_gene: TRBJ2-7; d_gene: .; abundance: .; CDR3nt: TGTGCCAGCTCACCTTTTGGACAGACCTACGAGCAGTACTTC; CDR3aa: CASSPFGQTYEQYF
v_gene: TRBV5-5; j_gene: TRBJ2-1; d_gene: TRBD1; abundance: .; CDR3nt: TGTGCCAGCAGCCCATACCGGGACAGGGGGGTCAATGAGCAGTTCTTC; CDR3aa: CASSPYRDRGVNEQFF
v_gene: TRBV2; j_gene: TRBJ2-1; d_gene: TRBD2; abundance: .; CDR3nt: TGTGCCAGCAAGACTAGCGGGGGATCCGGTGAGCAGTTCTTC; CDR3aa: CASKTSGGSGEQFF